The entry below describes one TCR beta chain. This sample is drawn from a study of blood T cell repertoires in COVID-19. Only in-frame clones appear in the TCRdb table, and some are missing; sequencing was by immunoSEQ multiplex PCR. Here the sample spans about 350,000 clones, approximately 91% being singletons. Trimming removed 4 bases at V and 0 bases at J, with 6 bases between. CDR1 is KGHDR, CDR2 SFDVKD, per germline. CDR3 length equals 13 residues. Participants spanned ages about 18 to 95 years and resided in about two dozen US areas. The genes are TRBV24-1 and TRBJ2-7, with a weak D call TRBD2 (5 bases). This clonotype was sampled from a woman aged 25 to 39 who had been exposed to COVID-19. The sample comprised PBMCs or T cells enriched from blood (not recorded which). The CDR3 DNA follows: TGTGCCACCAGTGAACGGGGCTCCTACGAGCAGTACTTC. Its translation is CATSERGSYEQYF.